These 24 T cell receptor beta chains were all obtained from the same sample, sequenced in a study of blood T cell repertoires in COVID-19. Repertoires were generated with immunoSEQ multiplex PCR, while TCRdb's copy carries only in-frame clones and drops some. The sample carries around 250,000 clones, around 86% recorded once. The sample was peripheral blood. These receptors were obtained from a woman aged 40 to 55 who had recovered from COVID-19.

The gene calls are TRBV28 and TRBJ2-3; 7 bases are shared with TRBD1. This CDR3 is built from 14 residues. The germline gives CDR1 MDHEN, CDR2 SYDVKM. With 3 bases clipped from V and 1 base from J, the junction kept 1 base outside the gene matches. CDR3 protein: CASSFGQGTDTQYF. The CDR3 nucleotides are TGTGCCAGCAGTTTCGGACAGGGCACAGATACGCAGTATTTT.

CDR3 nucleotide sequence: TGTGCCAGCAGCTGGGACAGGGTCATAAATCAGCCCCAGCATTTT. It specifies CASSWDRVINQPQHF. The chain links TRBV7-8 to TRBJ1-5, with TRBD1 matching 9 bases. The CDR3 has 15 residues. Germline trimming cut 4 bases from V and 4 bases from J; bases unmatched to any gene: 5. Germline V CDR1 and CDR2: SGHVS, FQNEAQ.

V gene TRBV5-5 combines with J gene TRBJ2-3, with D perhaps TRBD2 (6 bases). This CDR3 has 14 amino acids. CDR1 is SGHKS, CDR2 YYEKEE, per germline (reference sequence). V lost 4 bases and J 0 bases, leaving 9 bases between the germline ends. For the CDR3, the DNA is TGTGCCAGCAGCCCAGGGACTAGCACAGATACGCAGTATTTT. Protein: CASSPGTSTDTQYF. The complete variable domain, with remaining parts taken from reference TRBV5-5 and TRBJ2-3, reads DAGVTQSPTHLIKTRGQQVTLRCSPISGHKSVSWYQQVLGQGPQFIFQYYEKEERGRGNFPDRFSARQFPNYSSELNVNALLLGDSALYLCASSPGTSTDTQYFGPGTRLTVL.

This sequence joins TRBV6-5 and TRBJ2-2, with 7 nucleotides matching TRBD1. Trimming at V came to 8 bases and at J to 2 bases, leaving 8 bases not matched to a gene. CDR3 length: 15 residues. In germline, CDR1 is MNHEY, CDR2 SVGAGI. The CDR3 region is CASSGQRINTGELFF. The CDR3 region has the DNA TGTGCCAGCTCGGGACAGCGCATTAACACCGGGGAGCTGTTTTTT.

The chain recombines TRBV4-2 with TRBJ2-7, with a weak D call TRBD1 (6 bases). V was trimmed by 1 base and J by 2 bases, leaving 12 bases between them. Per germline, CDR1 LGHNA and CDR2 YNFKEQ. There are 15 residues in the CDR3. The CDR3 region is CASSQVWDTPYEQYF. CDR3 sequence (DNA): TGTGCCAGCAGCCAAGTCTGGGACACGCCCTACGAGCAGTACTTC.

V gene TRBV19 combines with J gene TRBJ1-4, with TRBD1 identical over 7 bases. Germline V gene sequence: CDR1 LNHDA, CDR2 SQIVND (reference sequence). This CDR3 comprises 15 residues. V was clipped by 7 bases and J by 5 bases; unmatched bases: 10. This CDR3 reads CASTLGTERNEKLFF. The CDR3 nucleotides are TGTGCCAGTACCCTAGGGACAGAGAGAAATGAAAAACTGTTTTTT.

This clone was observed a few times. This rearrangement joins TRBV24-1 to TRBJ2-7; D is unclear. Per the germline V gene, CDR1 is KGHDR and CDR2 is SFDVKD. Trimming took off 3 bases at V and 0 bases at J, with 8 bases between the two ends. The CDR3 contains 14 residues. For the CDR3, the DNA is TGTGCCACCAGTGATAGCGTCAGCTCCTACGAGCAGTACTTC. Encoded protein: CATSDSVSSYEQYF.

The gene calls are TRBV30 and TRBJ2-1; the D gene is possibly TRBD2 (6 bases). CDR3 length equals 15 residues. The V gene's germline CDR1 is GTSNPN and CDR2 SVGIG (reference sequence). Between the trimmed V and J ends, which lost 5 bases and 3 bases, there was a span of 17 bases. For the CDR3, the DNA is TGTGCCTGGGATTTGGACGGGAGAATCTACAATGAGCAGTTCTTC. The encoded protein is CAWDLDGRIYNEQFF.

This chain uses TRBV24-1 with TRBJ2-2; 9 bases agree with TRBD2. J was trimmed by 3 bases and V by 6 bases; bases with no gene match: 4. Germline V gives CDR1 KGHDR, CDR2 SFDVKD. The CDR3 runs to 15 residues. CDR3 bases: TGTGCCACCAGTCATTGGACTAGCGACACCGGGGAGCTGTTTTTT. This translates into CATSHWTSDTGELFF.

This chain connects TRBV28 to TRBJ1-4, with 8 bases matching TRBD1. Per germline, CDR1 MDHEN and CDR2 SYDVKM. The CDR3 loop spans 15 amino acids. Trimming removed 4 bases from V and 4 bases from J; junction bases left unmatched: 5. CDR3: CASSSSGQVNEKLFF. In nucleotides, the CDR3 is TGTGCCAGCAGTTCCTCGGGACAGGTTAATGAAAAACTGTTTTTT.

The chain couples TRBV4-1 to TRBJ2-1; D perhaps matches TRBD2 (6 bases). This CDR3 has 17 amino acids. The V end lost 0 bases, the J end lost 8 bases, and 20 bases lay between the germline ends. The V gene's germline CDR1 is MGHRA and CDR2 YSYEKL. CDR3 DNA: TGCGCCAGCAGCCAAGAGTCTGGAGCGGGTAGGTCGGATGAGCAGTTCTTC. It translates to CASSQESGAGRSDEQFF.

This clone came up once. V and J are TRBV27 and TRBJ2-7, with 7 positions matching TRBD2. The CDR3 sequence is 16 residues long. After removal of 5 bases from V and 3 bases from J, the junction contained 13 bases not matched to a gene. Germline V gene data show CDR1 as MNHEY and CDR2 as SMNVEV (reference sequence). The CDR3 bases are TGTGCCAGCAGTCGGGGCTGGCGGGAGAGGGTCTACGAGCAGTACTTC. Translating gives CASSRGWRERVYEQYF.

The CDR3 DNA reads TGCAGCGTTGCGACAGGGGTCAATCAGCCCCAGCATTTT. As protein: CSVATGVNQPQHF. V is TRBV29-1 and J is TRBJ1-5; 8 positions agree with TRBD1. In germline, CDR1 is SQVTM, CDR2 ANQGSEA. V was clipped by 4 bases and J by 3 bases; unmatched bases: 2. CDR3 length: 13 amino acids.

V and J are TRBV6-5 and TRBJ1-2; D might be TRBD1 (6 bases). With 0 bases removed from V and 8 bases from J, the gap between germline ends came to 16 bases. Per germline, CDR1 MNHEY and CDR2 SVGAGI. The CDR3 sequence is 15 residues long. For the CDR3, the DNA is TGTGCCAGCAGTTACTCGGAGACGGGGGGCCACGGCTACACCTTC. Its translation: CASSYSETGGHGYTF.

The chain combines TRBV18 with TRBJ1-5, with no clear D. V shed 3 bases and J shed 3 bases, with 15 bases lying between them. Germline CDR1 and CDR2: KGHSH and LQKENI. The CDR3 extends over 16 amino acids. The CDR3 sequence is CASSPSEGRFNQPQHF. The CDR3 bases are TGTGCCAGCTCACCCTCAGAGGGCAGGTTCAATCAGCCCCAGCATTTT.

The rearrangement links TRBV18 to TRBJ2-3, with TRBD1 matching 7 bases. Looked up from germline, CDR1 is KGHSH and CDR2 is LQKENI. Trimming removed 8 bases from V and 1 base from J; junction bases left unmatched: 15. The CDR3 is 17 residues long. The CDR3: CASTPLPGDSRTDTQYF. CDR3 sequence (DNA): TGTGCCAGCACGCCGTTACCCGGGGACAGCCGCACAGATACGCAGTATTTT.

The V and J genes are TRBV11-2 and TRBJ2-7, with TRBD1 matching 11 bases. The CDR3 covers 15 residues. Germline trimming cut 4 bases from V and 4 bases from J; bases unmatched to any gene: 6. Germline-derived CDR1 and CDR2 are SGHAT and FQNNGV. CDR3 amino acids: CASSWDRGEVYEQYF. DNA of the CDR3: TGTGCCAGCAGCTGGGACAGGGGGGAGGTATACGAGCAGTACTTC.

This clone turned up a few times. DNA for the CDR3: TGTGCCAGCTCTCCCACAGGGGTCGGCGAGCAGTACTTC. Translation gives CASSPTGVGEQYF. This rearrangement joins TRBV18 to TRBJ2-7; 7 bases fit TRBD1. The J segment lost 6 bases and the V segment lost 6 bases, leaving 8 bases of the junction unmatched. The CDR3 consists of 13 residues. Germline V gene lookup returns CDR1 KGHSH and CDR2 LQKENI.

Only a few counts were recorded for this clone. V is TRBV6-6 and J is TRBJ1-4, with D perhaps matching TRBD1 (6 bases). Germline V gene lookup returns CDR1 MNHNY and CDR2 SVGAGI (reference sequence). Trimming took off 2 bases at V and 7 bases at J, with 17 bases between the two ends. This CDR3 has 16 residues. DNA of the CDR3: TGTGCCAGCAGTTACCCCCCGGGGGAGGGGGGTGAAAAACTGTTTTTT. Its translation: CASSYPPGEGGEKLFF.

The CDR3, as DNA: TGTGCCAGTAGCCCCGGACAGGGAATCTCCCATGAGCAGTTCTTC. It codes for CASSPGQGISHEQFF. This chain connects TRBV19 to TRBJ2-1; 8 bases fit TRBD1. Germline CDR1 LNHDA, CDR2 SQIVND (reference sequence). The J segment lost 8 bases and the V segment lost 6 bases, leaving 12 bases of the junction unmatched. This CDR3 region has 15 residues.

The chain is built from TRBV6-5 and TRBJ2-7, with a possible D match to TRBD1 (6 bases). This CDR3 spans 13 amino acids. V lost 7 bases and J lost 3, with 13 bases in between. Per the germline V gene, CDR1 is MNHEY and CDR2 is SVGAGI. The CDR3 protein is CASTPGHLYEQYF. In nucleotides, the CDR3 is TGTGCCAGCACCCCGGGACACCTCTACGAGCAGTACTTC.

The chain joins TRBV18 to TRBJ1-4; D gene uncertain. Germline lookup yields CDR1 KGHSH and CDR2 LQKENI. Trimming cost V 3 bases and J 3 bases, with 11 bases left between them. The CDR3 has 15 amino acids. The CDR3 here is CASSPNDGANEKLFF. CDR3 in DNA: TGTGCCAGCTCACCCAACGACGGGGCTAATGAAAAACTGTTTTTT.

The chain combines TRBV27 with TRBJ2-7, with D possibly matching TRBD2 (5 bases). CDR3 length: 11 residues. V was clipped by 4 bases and J by 7 bases, with 8 bases between them. Germline-derived CDR1 and CDR2 are MNHEY and SMNVEV (reference sequence). The CDR3 DNA follows: TGTGCCAGCAGTTCCCCGGGAGAGCAGTACTTC. This encodes CASSSPGEQYF.

Here the CDR3 DNA reads TGTGCCAGCAGCCCCCGCGGCGGAGACACAGATACGCAGTATTTT. The encoded protein is CASSPRGGDTDTQYF. The chain carries TRBV7-9 and TRBJ2-3; D not resolved. Deletions cut 5 bases from V and 2 bases from J, with 14 bases between. The CDR3 is 15 residues long. Germline V CDR1 and CDR2: SEHNR, FQNEAQ (reference sequence).